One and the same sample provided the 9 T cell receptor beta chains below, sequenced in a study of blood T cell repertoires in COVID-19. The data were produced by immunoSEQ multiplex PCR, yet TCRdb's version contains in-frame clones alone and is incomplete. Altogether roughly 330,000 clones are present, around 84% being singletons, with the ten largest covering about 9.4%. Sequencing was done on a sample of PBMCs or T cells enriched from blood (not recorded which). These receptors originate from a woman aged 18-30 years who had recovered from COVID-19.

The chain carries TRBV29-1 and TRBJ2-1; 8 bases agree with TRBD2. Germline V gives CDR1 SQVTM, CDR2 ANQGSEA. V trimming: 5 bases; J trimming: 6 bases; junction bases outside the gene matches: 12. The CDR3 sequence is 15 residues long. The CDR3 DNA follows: TGCAGCGTTTCCAATAGCGGGAATAGGGTCAATGAGCAGTTCTTC. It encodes CSVSNSGNRVNEQFF.

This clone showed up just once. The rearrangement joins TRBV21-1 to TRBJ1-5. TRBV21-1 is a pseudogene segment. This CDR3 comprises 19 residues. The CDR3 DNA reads TGTGCCAGCAGCAACGGGACTTTCGACCTCAATACCAGCAATCAGCCCCAGCATTTT. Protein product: CASSNGTFDLNTSNQPQHF.

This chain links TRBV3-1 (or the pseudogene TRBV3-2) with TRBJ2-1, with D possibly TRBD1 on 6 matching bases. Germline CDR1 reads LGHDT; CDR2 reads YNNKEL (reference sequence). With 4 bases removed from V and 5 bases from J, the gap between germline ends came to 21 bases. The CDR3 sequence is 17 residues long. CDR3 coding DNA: TGTGCCAGCAGCCTATTCCGGAGCCGGACAGCTGACAATGAGCAGTTCTTC. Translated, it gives CASSLFRSRTADNEQFF.

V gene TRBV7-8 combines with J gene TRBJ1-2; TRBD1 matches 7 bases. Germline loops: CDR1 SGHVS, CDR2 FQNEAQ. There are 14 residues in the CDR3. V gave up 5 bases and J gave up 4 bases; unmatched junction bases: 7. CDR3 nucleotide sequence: TGTGCCAGCAGCATTGGACAGGCGCTCTATGGCTACACCTTC. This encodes CASSIGQALYGYTF. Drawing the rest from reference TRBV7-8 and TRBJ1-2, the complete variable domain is GAGVSQSPRYKVAKRGQDVALRCDPISGHVSLFWYQQALGQGPEFLTYFQNEAQLDKSGLPSDRFFAERPEGSVSTLKIQRTQQEDSAVYLCASSIGQALYGYTFGSGTRLTVV.

CDR3 sequence: CASSPNSRSTGELFF. The CDR3 DNA reads as TGTGCCAGCTCACCCAACAGCCGGTCCACCGGGGAGCTGTTTTTT. The chain carries TRBV18 and TRBJ2-2; unclear D gene. The V end lost 3 bases, the J end lost 4 bases, and 12 bases lay between the germline ends. This CDR3 contains 15 residues. CDR1 is KGHSH, CDR2 LQKENI, per germline.

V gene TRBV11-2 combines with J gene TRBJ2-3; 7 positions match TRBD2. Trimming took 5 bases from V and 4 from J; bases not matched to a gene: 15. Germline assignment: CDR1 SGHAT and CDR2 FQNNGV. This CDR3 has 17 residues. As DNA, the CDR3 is TGTGCCAGCAGCCCACTCAGACTAGCCCAAGGATCAGATACGCAGTATTTT. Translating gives CASSPLRLAQGSDTQYF.

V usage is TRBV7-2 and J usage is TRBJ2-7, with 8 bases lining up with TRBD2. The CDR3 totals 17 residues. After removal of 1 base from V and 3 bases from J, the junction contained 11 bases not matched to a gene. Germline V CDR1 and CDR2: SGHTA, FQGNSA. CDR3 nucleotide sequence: TGTGCCAGCAGCTTAGTAGGAGTGACTAGCGCCTACTACGAGCAGTACTTC. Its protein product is CASSLVGVTSAYYEQYF.

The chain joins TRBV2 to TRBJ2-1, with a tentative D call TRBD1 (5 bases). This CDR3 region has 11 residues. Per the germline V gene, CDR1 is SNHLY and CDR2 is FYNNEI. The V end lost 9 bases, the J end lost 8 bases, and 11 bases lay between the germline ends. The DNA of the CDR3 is TGTGCCAGTGGGGCCCACTATGAGCAGTTCTTC. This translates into CASGAHYEQFF.

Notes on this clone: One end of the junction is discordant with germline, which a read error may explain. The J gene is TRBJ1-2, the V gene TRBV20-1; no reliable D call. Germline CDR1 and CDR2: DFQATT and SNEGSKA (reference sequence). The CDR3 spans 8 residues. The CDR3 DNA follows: TGCAGTGGAGGAAGAAGCTCCTTC. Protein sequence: CSGGRSSF.